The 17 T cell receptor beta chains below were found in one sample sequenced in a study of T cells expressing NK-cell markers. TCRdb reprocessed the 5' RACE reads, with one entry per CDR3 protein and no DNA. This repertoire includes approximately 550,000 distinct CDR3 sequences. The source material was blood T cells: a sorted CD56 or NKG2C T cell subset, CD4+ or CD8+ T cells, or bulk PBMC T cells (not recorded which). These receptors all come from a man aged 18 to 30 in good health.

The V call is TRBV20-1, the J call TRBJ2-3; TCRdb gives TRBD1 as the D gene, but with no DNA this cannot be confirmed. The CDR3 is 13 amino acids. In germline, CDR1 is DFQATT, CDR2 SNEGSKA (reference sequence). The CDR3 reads CSADRQGSDTQYF.

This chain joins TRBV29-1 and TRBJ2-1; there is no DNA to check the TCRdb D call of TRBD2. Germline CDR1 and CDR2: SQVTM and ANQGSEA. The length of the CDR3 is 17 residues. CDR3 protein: CSVVFLAGGPRGGEQFF.

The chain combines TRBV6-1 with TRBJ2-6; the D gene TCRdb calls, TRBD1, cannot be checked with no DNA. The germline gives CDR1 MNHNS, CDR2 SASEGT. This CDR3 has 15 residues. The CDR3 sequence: CASATGGAGANVLTF.

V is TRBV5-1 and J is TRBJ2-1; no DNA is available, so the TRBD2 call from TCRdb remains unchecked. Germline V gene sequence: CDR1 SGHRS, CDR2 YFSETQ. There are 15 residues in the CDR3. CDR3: CASSPELETYNEQFF.

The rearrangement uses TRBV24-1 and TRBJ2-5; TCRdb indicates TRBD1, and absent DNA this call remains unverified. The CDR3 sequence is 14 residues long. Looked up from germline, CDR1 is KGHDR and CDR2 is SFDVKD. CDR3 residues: CATSESGQKETQYF.

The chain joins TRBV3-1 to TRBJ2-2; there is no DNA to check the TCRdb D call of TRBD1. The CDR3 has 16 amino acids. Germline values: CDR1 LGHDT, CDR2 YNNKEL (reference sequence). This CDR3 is CASSQVQGAFTGELFF. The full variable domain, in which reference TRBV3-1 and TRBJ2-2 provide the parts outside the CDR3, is DTAVSQTPKYLVTQMGNDKSIKCEQNLGHDTMYWYKQDSKKFLKIMFSYNNKELIINETVPNRFSPKSPDKAHLNLHINSLELGDSAVYFCASSQVQGAFTGELFFGEGSRLTVL.

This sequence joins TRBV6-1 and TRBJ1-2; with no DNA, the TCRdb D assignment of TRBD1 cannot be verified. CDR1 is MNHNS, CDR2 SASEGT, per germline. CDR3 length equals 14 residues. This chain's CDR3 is CASSESGQGYGYTF.

The CDR3 protein is CATSRDASGVSTDTQYF. J is TRBJ2-3 and V is TRBV15; TCRdb proposes TRBD2, but this gene call is untestable without DNA. This CDR3 spans 17 amino acids. CDR1 is LNHNV and CDR2 is YYDKDF in the germline V gene (reference sequence).

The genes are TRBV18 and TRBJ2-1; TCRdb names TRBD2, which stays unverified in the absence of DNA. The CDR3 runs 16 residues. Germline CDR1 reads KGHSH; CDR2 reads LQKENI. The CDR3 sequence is CASSLSLSGRADEQFF.

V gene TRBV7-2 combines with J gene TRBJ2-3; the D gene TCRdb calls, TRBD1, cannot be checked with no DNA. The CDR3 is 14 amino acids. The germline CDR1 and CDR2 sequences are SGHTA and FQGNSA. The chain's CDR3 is CASRGAGGTDTQYF.

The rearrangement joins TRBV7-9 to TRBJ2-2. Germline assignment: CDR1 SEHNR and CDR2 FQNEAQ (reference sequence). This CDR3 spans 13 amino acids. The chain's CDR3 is CASREGSTGELFF.

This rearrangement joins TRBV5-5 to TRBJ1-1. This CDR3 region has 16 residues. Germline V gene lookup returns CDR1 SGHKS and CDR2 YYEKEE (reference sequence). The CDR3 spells CASSLGIGGPDTEAFF. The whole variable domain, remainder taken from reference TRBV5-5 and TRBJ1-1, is DAGVTQSPTHLIKTRGQQVTLRCSPISGHKSVSWYQQVLGQGPQFIFQYYEKEERGRGNFPDRFSARQFPNYSSELNVNALLLGDSALYLCASSLGIGGPDTEAFFGQGTRLTVV.

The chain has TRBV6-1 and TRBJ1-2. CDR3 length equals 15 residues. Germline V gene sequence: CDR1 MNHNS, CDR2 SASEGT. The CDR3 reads CASSEPAGPNYGYTF.

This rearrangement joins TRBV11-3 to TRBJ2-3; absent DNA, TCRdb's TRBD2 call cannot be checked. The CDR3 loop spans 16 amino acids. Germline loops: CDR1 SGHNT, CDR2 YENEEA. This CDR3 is CASSDRLAGVLDTQYF.

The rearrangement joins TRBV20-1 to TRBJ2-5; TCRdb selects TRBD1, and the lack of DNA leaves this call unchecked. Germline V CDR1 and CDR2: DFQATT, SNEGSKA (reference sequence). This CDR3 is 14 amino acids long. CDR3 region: CSASPAPIQETQYF.

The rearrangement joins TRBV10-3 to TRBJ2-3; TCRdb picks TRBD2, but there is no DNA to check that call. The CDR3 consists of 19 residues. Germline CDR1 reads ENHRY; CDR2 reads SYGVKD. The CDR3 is CAISESRGLAGGPTDTQYF.

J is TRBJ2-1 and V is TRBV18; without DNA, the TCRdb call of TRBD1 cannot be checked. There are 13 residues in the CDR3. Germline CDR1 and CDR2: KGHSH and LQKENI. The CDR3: CASSEQGSGEQFF.